Following are 13 T cell receptor beta chains from one sample sequenced in a study of blood T cell repertoires in COVID-19. TCRdb's copy holds only in-frame clones and misses some; the assay was immunoSEQ multiplex PCR. This sample yields roughly 250,000 clones, of which approximately 86% are seen a single time; 3% to 4% belongs to the top ten. Sequencing was performed on PBMCs or T cells enriched from blood (not recorded which). These receptor sequences come from a woman in her 40s with acute COVID-19.

The V and J genes are TRBV3-1 (or the pseudogene TRBV3-2) and TRBJ2-1, with 9 positions matching TRBD2. Per germline, CDR1 LGHDT and CDR2 YNNKEL (reference sequence). V shed 7 bases, J shed 6 bases, and the junction held 10 bases outside the gene matches. CDR3 length equals 15 residues. CDR3 region: CASTRRREGRNEQFF. CDR3 DNA: TGTGCCAGCACCCGAAGGCGGGAGGGCCGCAATGAGCAGTTCTTC.

V gene TRBV3-1 (or the pseudogene TRBV3-2) combines with J gene TRBJ1-3, with TRBD1 matching over 8 bases. Germline V gene data show CDR1 as LGHDT and CDR2 as YNNKEL (reference sequence). The CDR3 is 13 amino acids. The ends lost 3 bases at V and 9 bases at J; junction bases unmatched: 4. In nucleotides, the CDR3 is TGTGCCAGCAGCCACAGGACAGGGTCCACCATATATTTT. Translation: CASSHRTGSTIYF.

The rearrangement joins TRBV7-8 to TRBJ2-2; D possibly corresponds to TRBD2 (6 bases). The CDR3 covers 14 residues. Per the germline V gene, CDR1 is SGHVS and CDR2 is FQNEAQ. V was cut by 8 bases and J by 3 bases, with 13 bases left in between. In nucleotides, the CDR3 is TGTGCCAGCGGATCCGGGACTCACACCGGGGAGCTGTTTTTT. It specifies CASGSGTHTGELFF.

This clone was observed a handful of times. J is TRBJ2-7 and V is TRBV4-1; 14 bases line up with TRBD2. After removal of 4 bases from V and 9 bases from J, the junction contained 14 bases not matched to a gene. This CDR3 is built from 17 residues. Germline V CDR1 and CDR2: MGHRA, YSYEKL. The CDR3 sequence is CASSRMGGLAGEGPQYF. DNA of the CDR3: TGCGCCAGCAGCCGAATGGGGGGACTAGCGGGAGAGGGGCCGCAGTACTTC.

CDR3 sequence reads: CLETTGGDEQYF. CDR3 nucleotides: TGTCTGGAGACGACAGGTGGGGACGAGCAGTACTTC. The gene calls are TRBV7-2 and TRBJ2-7, with a possible D match to TRBD1 (6 bases). CDR1 SGHTA and CDR2 FQGNSA come from the germline V gene. This CDR3 is 12 amino acids long.

This clone turned up a few times. The chain uses TRBV11-3 and TRBJ1-2; D is unresolved. V lost 1 base, J lost 8 bases, and 8 bases lay in between. CDR3 length equals 12 residues. Germline V gives CDR1 SGHNT, CDR2 YENEEA. DNA of the CDR3: TGTGCCAGCAGCTTAGGGCAGTGGGGCTACACCTTC. This gives the protein CASSLGQWGYTF. Complete variable domain (other parts from reference TRBV11-3 and TRBJ1-2): EAGVVQSPRYKIIEKKQPVAFWCNPISGHNTLYWYLQNLGQGPELLIRYENEEAVDDSQLPKDRFSAERLKGVDSTLKIQPAELGDSAVYLCASSLGQWGYTFGSGTRLTVV.

The chain combines TRBV27 with TRBJ1-5; D gene ambiguous. The germline V gene has CDR1 MNHEY and CDR2 SMNVEV (reference sequence). The CDR3 spans 13 residues. Trimming shortened V by 5 bases and J by 4 bases, and 9 bases separated the two germline ends. CDR3 loop: CASSVDSNQPQHF. CDR3 in DNA: TGTGCCAGCAGTGTTGACTCGAATCAGCCCCAGCATTTT.

The chain combines TRBV10-3 with TRBJ2-7; weak D call: TRBD1 (6 bases). CDR3 length equals 14 residues. Trimming stripped 6 bases from V and 3 bases from J, with 15 bases between. CDR1 is ENHRY and CDR2 is SYGVKD in the germline V gene. The CDR3 DNA reads TGTGCCATCAGGCCCGGGACACTCAACTACGAGCAGTACTTC. Amino acids: CAIRPGTLNYEQYF.

J is TRBJ1-1 and V is TRBV9, with D unresolved. V was shortened by 2 bases and J by 1 base, with 12 bases between the two germline ends. The CDR3 is made up of 15 amino acids. Germline V gives CDR1 SGDLS, CDR2 YYNGEE. This CDR3 is CASSVGGVGNTEAFF. The CDR3 nucleotides read TGTGCCAGCAGCGTCGGCGGGGTCGGGAACACTGAAGCTTTCTTT.

The chain links TRBV5-4 to TRBJ2-5; 10 bases match TRBD2. J lost 0 bases, V lost 0 bases, and 2 bases had no gene match. The CDR3 covers 16 residues. From germline, CDR1 is SGHNT and CDR2 YYREEE (reference sequence). The DNA for the CDR3 is TGTGCCAGCAGCTTGGGGACTAGCGGTAACCAAGAGACCCAGTACTTC. This gives the protein CASSLGTSGNQETQYF.

The chain has TRBV5-4 and TRBJ2-7; D is possibly TRBD1 (6 bases). V shed 0 bases and J shed 0 bases, with 10 bases lying between them. The V gene's germline CDR1 is SGHNT and CDR2 YYREEE (reference sequence). The CDR3 is 15 amino acids. The CDR3: CASSLGDTNSYEQYF. CDR3 in DNA: TGTGCCAGCAGCTTGGGGGACACAAACTCCTACGAGCAGTACTTC.

This rearrangement joins TRBV9 to TRBJ1-3, with 10 nucleotides matching TRBD1. V lost 2 bases and J lost 4; bases outside the gene matches: 3. The CDR3 consists of 15 residues. Germline assignment: CDR1 SGDLS and CDR2 YYNGEE. CDR3 residues: CASSVRQGAGNTIYF. CDR3 DNA: TGTGCCAGCAGCGTTAGACAGGGGGCCGGAAACACCATATATTTT.

V is TRBV6-1 and J is TRBJ2-7; 9 bases fit TRBD1. The CDR3 sequence is 16 residues long. V gave up 1 base and J gave up 4 bases; unmatched junction bases: 8. From germline, CDR1 is MNHNS and CDR2 SASEGT. The CDR3, as DNA: TGTGCCAGCAGTGAAGGACTAGGACAGGGGACTTACGAGCAGTACTTC. Translation gives CASSEGLGQGTYEQYF.